This T cell receptor (beta chain) came from a study of T cell responses to AZD1222 COVID-19 vaccine (dated by TCRdb to the early 2020s). Regarding the complete study: A total of about 230 trial participants underwent TCR sequencing, of whom 207 received two doses of AZD1222 and around 25 received two doses of the MenACWY control vaccine. Trial participants were enrolled into age subgroups of 18-55, 56-69 and 70-plus years, which contained around 150, 29 and 61 TCR-sequenced participants, respectively. On the study overall, not on this receptor specifically: Conclusions about previously exposed vaccinees are limited because only five to seven AZD1222 recipients were SARS-CoV-2 seropositive at baseline. In the small 56-69-year group, the increase in depth fell short of significance, most likely because of low power. Reportedly, almost half of the unique spike-specific TCRs recognized epitopes lying outside the regions that are mutated in the B.1.351 and B.1.1.7 variants. No day 14 peak-response samples were available, so repertoires were characterized only after the peak T cell response. After two AZD1222 doses, spike-specific TCR breadth and depth were significantly higher than at day 0 and than in MenACWY recipients. Participants were mostly white British, with more females than males. The authors suggested clonal diversity may have been underestimated. The whole spike protein was spanned by vaccine-associated CD4 TCRs, and dominant responses were seen in regions 160-218 and 743-854.

The time point label on this specimen signifies: baseline before first vaccination. This sample's treatment or condition label indicates: meningococcal conjugate vaccine given as trial control. Samples from vaccinated people were obtained from the UK trials COV001 and COV002, which included a single-blind randomized controlled phase 2/3 trial of AZD1222 (ChAdOx1 nCoV-19) in healthy adults. For TCRbeta chain sequencing, PBMC samples from trial participants were taken at day 0 and at day 28 after the second dose. On this clone itself: Its antigen is currently not known. Per-base quality was not reported, and no clone a single base away is much larger than it.

For this chain, trimming is 3 bases at the V end and 6 bases at the J end, and the number of junction bases without a gene match is 6. Sequences LGHDT (CDR1) and YNNKEL (CDR2) are obtained from the germline V gene (reference sequence). There are 14 amino acids in the CDR3, from cysteine to phenylalanine inclusive. The CDR3 DNA has 42 bases and is translated from base 1. The CDR3 regions of human TCRbeta chains were analyzed by immunosequencing. Turning to the authors' computational methods: TCRs in the repertoires were matched against a reference library of SARS-CoV-2-specific TCRs that had been generated with the MIRA antigen-specificity platform. Breadth was defined as the fraction of unique TCRs that were SARS-CoV-2-associated. Depth was defined as the fraction of total T cells that were SARS-CoV-2-associated. Using the MIRA data, each spike-specific TCR was mapped to the spike region that the TCR reacts to and placed in a CD4 or CD8 class. Log10-transformed breadth and depth values were compared by one-way ANOVA with Sidak's multiple comparisons tests. TCRdb took over this immuneACCESS table, retaining in-frame rearrangements with V and J assigned. Such tables are incomplete; in checked studies, under half of the missing clones stem from an unresolved V gene, and the remainder is unexplained. The V and J calls and clone size are taken from that table; D and trimming were inferred from the DNA. A total of some 99,000 clones appear in this sample, approximately 88% of them only once. The ten largest make up 13% of the sample.

This chain joins TRBV3-1 (or the pseudogene TRBV3-2) to TRBJ2-7; a stretch of 9 junction bases matches TRBD1. The starting material was peripheral blood, obtained on day 0 of MenACWY control vaccination. The TCR sequence derives from an adult in good health. The sequence in DNA is TGTGCCAGCAGCCAGTGGACAGGGGCTTCCGAGCAGTACTTC. Its translation is CASSQWTGASEQYF.